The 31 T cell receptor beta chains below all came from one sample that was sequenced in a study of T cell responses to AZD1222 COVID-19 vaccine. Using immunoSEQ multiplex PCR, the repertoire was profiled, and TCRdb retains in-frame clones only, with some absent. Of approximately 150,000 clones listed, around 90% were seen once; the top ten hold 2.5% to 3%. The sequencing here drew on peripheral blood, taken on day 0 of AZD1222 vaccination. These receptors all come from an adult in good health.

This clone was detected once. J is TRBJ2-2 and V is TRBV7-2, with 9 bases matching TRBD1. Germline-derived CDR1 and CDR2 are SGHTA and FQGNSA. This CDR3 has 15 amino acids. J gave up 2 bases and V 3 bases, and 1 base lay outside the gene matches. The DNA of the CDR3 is TGTGCCAGCAGCTTGGGACAGGGAAACACCGGGGAGCTGTTTTTT. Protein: CASSLGQGNTGELFF.

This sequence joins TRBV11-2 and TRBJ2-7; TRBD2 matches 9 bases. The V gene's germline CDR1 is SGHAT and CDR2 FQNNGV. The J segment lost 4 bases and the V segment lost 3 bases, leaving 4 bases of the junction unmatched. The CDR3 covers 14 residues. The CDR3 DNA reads TGTGCCAGCAGCTTCCGCGGGAGGGTTTACGAGCAGTACTTC. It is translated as CASSFRGRVYEQYF.

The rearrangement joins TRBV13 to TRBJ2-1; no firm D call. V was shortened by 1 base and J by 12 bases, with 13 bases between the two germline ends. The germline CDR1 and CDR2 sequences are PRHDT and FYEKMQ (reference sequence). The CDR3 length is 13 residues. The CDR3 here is CASSLVQWCRQFF. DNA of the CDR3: TGTGCCAGCAGCTTAGTCCAGTGGTGTAGGCAGTTCTTC.

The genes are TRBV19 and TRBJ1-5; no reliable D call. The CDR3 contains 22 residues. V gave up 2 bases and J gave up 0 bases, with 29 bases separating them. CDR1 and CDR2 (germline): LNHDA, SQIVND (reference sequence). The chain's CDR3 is CASSISVRSPGVYGYSNQPQHF. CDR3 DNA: TGTGCCAGTAGTATATCGGTCCGCAGCCCAGGCGTATATGGGTATAGCAATCAGCCCCAGCATTTT.

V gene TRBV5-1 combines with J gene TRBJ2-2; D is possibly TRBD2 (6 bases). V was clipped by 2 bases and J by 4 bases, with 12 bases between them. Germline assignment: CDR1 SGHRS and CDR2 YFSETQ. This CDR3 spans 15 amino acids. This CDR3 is CASSFGGSGTGELFF. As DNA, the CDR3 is TGCGCCAGCAGCTTCGGAGGGTCAGGCACCGGGGAGCTGTTTTTT.

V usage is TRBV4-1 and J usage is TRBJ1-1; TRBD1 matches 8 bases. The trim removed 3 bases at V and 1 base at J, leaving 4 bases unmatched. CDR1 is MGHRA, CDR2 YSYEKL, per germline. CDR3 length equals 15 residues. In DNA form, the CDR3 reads TGCGCCAGCAGCCATTGGACAGGGAGGAACACTGAAGCTTTCTTT. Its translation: CASSHWTGRNTEAFF.

This CDR3 reads CASSLLFIYNSPLHF. In DNA form, the CDR3 reads TGTGCCAGCAGTTTACTTTTTATTTATAATTCACCCCTCCACTTT. This chain joins TRBV27 and TRBJ1-6; D remains unclear. The CDR3 consists of 15 residues. Germline CDR1 is MNHEY and CDR2 is SMNVEV (reference sequence). The V end was cut by 2 bases, the J end by 4 bases, with 9 bases between.

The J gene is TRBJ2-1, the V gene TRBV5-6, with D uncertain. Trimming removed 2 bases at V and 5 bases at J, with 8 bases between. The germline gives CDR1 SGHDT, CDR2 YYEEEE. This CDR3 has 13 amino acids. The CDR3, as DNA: TGTGCCAGCAGCTTAAACAGCAACAATGAGCAGTTCTTC. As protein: CASSLNSNNEQFF.

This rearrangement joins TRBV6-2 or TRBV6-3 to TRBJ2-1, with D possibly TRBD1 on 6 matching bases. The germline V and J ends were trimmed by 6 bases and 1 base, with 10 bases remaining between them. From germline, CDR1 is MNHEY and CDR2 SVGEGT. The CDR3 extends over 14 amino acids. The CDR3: CASSLQGSYNEQFF. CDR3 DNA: TGTGCCAGCAGCCTACAGGGTTCCTACAATGAGCAGTTCTTC.

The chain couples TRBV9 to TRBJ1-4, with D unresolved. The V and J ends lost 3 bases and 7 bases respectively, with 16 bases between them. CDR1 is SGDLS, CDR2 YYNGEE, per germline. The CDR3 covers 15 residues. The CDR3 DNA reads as TGTGCCAGCAGCGCGACTGGAGGGAGTAGTGAAAAACTGTTTTTT. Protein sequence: CASSATGGSSEKLFF.

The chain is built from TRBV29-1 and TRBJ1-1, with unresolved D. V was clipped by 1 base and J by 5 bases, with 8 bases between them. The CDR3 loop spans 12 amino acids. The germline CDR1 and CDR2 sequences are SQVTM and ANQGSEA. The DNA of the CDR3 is TGCAGCGTTGAAGGAAGCGAAACTGAAGCTTTCTTT. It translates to CSVEGSETEAFF.

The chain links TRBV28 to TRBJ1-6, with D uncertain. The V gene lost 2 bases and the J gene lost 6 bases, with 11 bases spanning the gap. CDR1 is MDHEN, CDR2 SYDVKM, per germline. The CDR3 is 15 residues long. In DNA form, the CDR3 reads TGTGCCAGCAGTTTAGAGCGGGGAGGTAATTCACCCCTCCACTTT. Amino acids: CASSLERGGNSPLHF.

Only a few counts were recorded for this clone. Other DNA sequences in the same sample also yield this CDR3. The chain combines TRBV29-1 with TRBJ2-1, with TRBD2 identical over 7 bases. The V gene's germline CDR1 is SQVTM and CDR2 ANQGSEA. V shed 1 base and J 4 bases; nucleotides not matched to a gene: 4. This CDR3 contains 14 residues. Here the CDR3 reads CSVEASGGYNEQFF. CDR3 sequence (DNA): TGCAGCGTTGAAGCTAGCGGAGGATACAATGAGCAGTTCTTC.

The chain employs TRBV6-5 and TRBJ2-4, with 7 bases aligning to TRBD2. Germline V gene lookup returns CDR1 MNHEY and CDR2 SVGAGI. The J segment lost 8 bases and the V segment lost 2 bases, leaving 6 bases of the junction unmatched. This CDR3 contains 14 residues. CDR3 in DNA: TGTGCCAGCAGTTACGGGGGGGTTGAGGACATTCAGTACTTC. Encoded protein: CASSYGGVEDIQYF.

The CDR3 DNA is TGCGCCAGCAGCCAAGAAATAGGAACGGGAAACACCATATATTTT. Its protein product is CASSQEIGTGNTIYF. The rearrangement uses TRBV4-3 and TRBJ1-3; D gene uncertain. The CDR3 runs to 15 residues. Germline CDR1 reads LGHNA; CDR2 reads YSLEER. V lost 0 bases to trimming and J lost 4 bases, with 10 bases between them.

The CDR3 DNA sequence: TGTGCCAGGGAGGGAGGGGACTTCGCGAGGGGCTACACCTTC. This gives the protein CAREGGDFARGYTF. The rearrangement links TRBV2 to TRBJ1-2; tentative D call: TRBD1 (5 bases). There are 14 residues in the CDR3. Trimming took 9 bases from V and 8 from J, leaving 22 bases between them. Germline V CDR1 and CDR2: SNHLY, FYNNEI.

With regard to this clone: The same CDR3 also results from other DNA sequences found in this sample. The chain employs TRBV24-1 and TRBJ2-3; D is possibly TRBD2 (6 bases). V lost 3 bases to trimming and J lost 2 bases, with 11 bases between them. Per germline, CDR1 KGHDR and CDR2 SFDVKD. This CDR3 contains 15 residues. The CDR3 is CATSDPGTPTDTQYF. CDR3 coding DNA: TGTGCCACCAGTGATCCCGGGACTCCCACAGATACGCAGTATTTT.

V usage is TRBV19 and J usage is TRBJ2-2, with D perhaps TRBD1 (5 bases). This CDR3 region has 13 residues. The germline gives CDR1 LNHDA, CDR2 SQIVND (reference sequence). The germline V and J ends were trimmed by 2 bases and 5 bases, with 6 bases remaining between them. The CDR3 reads CASSIQGTGELFF. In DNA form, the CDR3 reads TGTGCCAGTAGTATACAGGGAACCGGGGAGCTGTTTTTT. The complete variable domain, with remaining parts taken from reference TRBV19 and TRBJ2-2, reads DGGITQSPKYLFRKEGQNVTLSCEQNLNHDAMYWYRQDPGQGLRLIYYSQIVNDFQKGDIAEGYSVSREKKESFPLTVTSAQKNPTAFYLCASSIQGTGELFFGEGSRLTVL.

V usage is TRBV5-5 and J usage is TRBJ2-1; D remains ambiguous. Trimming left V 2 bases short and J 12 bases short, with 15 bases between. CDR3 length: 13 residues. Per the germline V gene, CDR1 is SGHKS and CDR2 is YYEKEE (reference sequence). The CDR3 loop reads CASSFSPAIGQFF. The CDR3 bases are TGTGCCAGCAGCTTCTCTCCAGCGATCGGGCAGTTCTTC.

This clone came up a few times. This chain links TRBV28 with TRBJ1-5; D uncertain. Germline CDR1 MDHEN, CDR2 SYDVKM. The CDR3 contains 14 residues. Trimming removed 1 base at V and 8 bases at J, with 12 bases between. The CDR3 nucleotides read TGTGCCAGCAGTTTATTACAGCCGAGTGAGCCCCAGCATTTT. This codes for CASSLLQPSEPQHF. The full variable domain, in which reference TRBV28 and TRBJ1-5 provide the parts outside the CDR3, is DVKVTQSSRYLVKRTGEKVFLECVQDMDHENMFWYRQDPGLGLRLIYFSYDVKMKEKGDIPEGYSVSREKKERFSLILESASTNQTSMYLCASSLLQPSEPQHFGDGTRLSIL.

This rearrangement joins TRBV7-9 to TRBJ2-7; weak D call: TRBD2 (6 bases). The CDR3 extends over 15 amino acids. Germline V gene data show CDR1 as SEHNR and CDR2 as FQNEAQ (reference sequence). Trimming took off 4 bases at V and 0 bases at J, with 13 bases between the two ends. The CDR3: CASSSTLASSYEQYF. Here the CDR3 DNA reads TGTGCCAGCAGCTCCACCCTAGCGTCCTCCTACGAGCAGTACTTC.

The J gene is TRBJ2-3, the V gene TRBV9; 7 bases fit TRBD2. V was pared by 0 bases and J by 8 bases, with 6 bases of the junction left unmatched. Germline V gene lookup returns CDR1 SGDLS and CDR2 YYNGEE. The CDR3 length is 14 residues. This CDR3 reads CASSVVPGGGTQYF. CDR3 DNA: TGTGCCAGCAGCGTAGTCCCGGGCGGGGGTACGCAGTATTTT.

This chain's CDR3 is CASISPPGNTEAFF. CDR3 in DNA: TGTGCCAGCATATCGCCCCCGGGTAACACTGAAGCTTTCTTT. V and J are TRBV6-5 and TRBJ1-1; the D is unclear. CDR1 and CDR2 (germline): MNHEY, SVGAGI. The CDR3 runs to 14 residues. Trimming pared 7 bases from V and 2 bases from J, leaving 14 bases between.

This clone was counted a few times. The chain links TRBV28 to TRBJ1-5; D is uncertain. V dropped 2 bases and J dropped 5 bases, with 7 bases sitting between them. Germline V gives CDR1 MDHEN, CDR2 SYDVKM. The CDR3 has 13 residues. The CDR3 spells CASSLPRDQPQHF. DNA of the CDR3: TGTGCCAGCAGTTTACCGCGGGATCAGCCCCAGCATTTT.

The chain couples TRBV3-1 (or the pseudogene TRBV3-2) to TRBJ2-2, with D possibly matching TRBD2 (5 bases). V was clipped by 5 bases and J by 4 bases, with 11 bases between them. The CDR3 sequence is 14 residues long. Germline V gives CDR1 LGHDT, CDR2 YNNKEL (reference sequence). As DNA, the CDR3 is TGTGCCAGCAGCTACACGCGGGCCACCGGGGAGCTGTTTTTT. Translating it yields CASSYTRATGELFF.

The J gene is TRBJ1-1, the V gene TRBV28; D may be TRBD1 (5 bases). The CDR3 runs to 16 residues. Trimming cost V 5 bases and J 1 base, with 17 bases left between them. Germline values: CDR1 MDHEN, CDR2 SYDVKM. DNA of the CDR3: TGTGCCAGCAGTACCCCCAAAAAGGGGCGGAACACTGAAGCTTTCTTT. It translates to CASSTPKKGRNTEAFF.

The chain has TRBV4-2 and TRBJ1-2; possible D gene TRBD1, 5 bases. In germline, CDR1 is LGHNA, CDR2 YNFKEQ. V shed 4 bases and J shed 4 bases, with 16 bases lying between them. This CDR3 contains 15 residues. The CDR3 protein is CASSRGGDRVYGYTF. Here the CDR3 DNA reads TGTGCCAGCAGCCGAGGAGGGGACCGCGTCTATGGCTACACCTTC.

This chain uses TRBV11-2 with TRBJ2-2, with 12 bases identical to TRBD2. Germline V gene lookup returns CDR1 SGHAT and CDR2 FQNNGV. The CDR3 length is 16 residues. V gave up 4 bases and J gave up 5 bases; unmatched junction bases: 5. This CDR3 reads CASSSSGRASTGELFF. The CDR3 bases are TGTGCCAGCAGCTCTAGCGGGAGGGCCTCTACCGGGGAGCTGTTTTTT.

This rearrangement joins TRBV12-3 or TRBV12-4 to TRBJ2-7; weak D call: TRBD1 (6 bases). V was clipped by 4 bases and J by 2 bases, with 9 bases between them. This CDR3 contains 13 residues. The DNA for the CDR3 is TGTGCCAGCAGTTCGTACAGGGCCTACGAGCAGTACTTC. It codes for CASSSYRAYEQYF.

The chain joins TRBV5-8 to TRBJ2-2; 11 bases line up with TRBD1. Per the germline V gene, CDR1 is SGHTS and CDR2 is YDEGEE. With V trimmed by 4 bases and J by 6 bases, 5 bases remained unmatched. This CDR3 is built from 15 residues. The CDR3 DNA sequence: TGTGCCAGCAGCCAGGGACAGGGGGTTGCCGGGGAGCTGTTTTTT. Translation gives CASSQGQGVAGELFF.

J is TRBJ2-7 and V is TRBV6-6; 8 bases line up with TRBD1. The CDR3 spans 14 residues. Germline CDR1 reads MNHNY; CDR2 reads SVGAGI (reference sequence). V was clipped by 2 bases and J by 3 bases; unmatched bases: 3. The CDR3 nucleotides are TGTGCCAGCAGTTACGGGACAGGAGTCTACGAGCAGTACTTC. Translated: CASSYGTGVYEQYF.